The 15 T cell receptor beta chains presented below share a single source sample, sequenced in a study of CD8 T cells in Susac syndrome (dated by TCRdb to between 2018 and 2021). The library was made by the immunoSEQ multiplex PCR assay. RNA was extracted using the RNeasy kit, and roughly 0.5 to 1 ug of the RNA was reverse transcribed with random hexamers. TCRdb's own reprocessing of the public reads used fastp at Q25 and MiXCR and kept productive beta chains. Here each entry gathers all rows of one CDR3 protein and keeps the most common genes and DNA. For this sample the table gives 150,000 or so distinct CDR3 sequences, of which roughly nine tenths were detected only once. Roughly 0.08% of the sample is in the top ten clones. The sequencing input was CD4+ T cells from PBMCs. The receptor source for this set is a human donor in good health.

This clonotype was seen a single time. The chain links TRBV24-1 to TRBJ1-2, with 9 bases that match TRBD1. This CDR3 contains 13 residues. V trimming: 6 bases; J trimming: 7 bases; junction bases outside the gene matches: 5. Per the germline V gene, CDR1 is KGHDR and CDR2 is SFDVKD. CDR3 nucleotides: TGTGCCACCAGTCCGGGACAGGGCCGTGGCTACACCTTC. The encoded protein is CATSPGQGRGYTF.

The chain employs TRBV3-1 and TRBJ1-5; 8 nucleotides line up with TRBD1. This CDR3 comprises 15 residues. Per the germline V gene, CDR1 is LGHDT and CDR2 is YNNKEL (reference sequence). The V gene end was trimmed by 2 bases and the J gene end by 3 bases; junction bases not matched to a gene: 3. This CDR3 reads CASSQTGGNNQPQHF. The CDR3 coding sequence is TGTGCCAGCAGCCAAACAGGGGGTAACAATCAGCCCCAGCATTTT.

The chain has TRBV6-5 and TRBJ1-4; TRBD1 aligns across 10 bases. The germline gives CDR1 MNHEY, CDR2 SVGAGI. Germline trimming cut 5 bases from V and 7 bases from J; bases unmatched to any gene: 4. The CDR3 length is 14 residues. The CDR3 region has the DNA TGTGCCAGCAGTCACCGGGACAGGGGTGAAAAACTGTTTTTT. Translation gives CASSHRDRGEKLFF.

The rearrangement links TRBV2 to TRBJ1-3; no definite D call. This CDR3 region has 13 residues. V lost 7 bases and J 0 bases, leaving 7 bases between the germline ends. Per germline, CDR1 SNHLY and CDR2 FYNNEI. CDR3 loop: CASTVDSGNTIYF. Here the CDR3 DNA reads TGTGCCAGCACTGTAGACTCTGGAAACACCATATATTTT.

The genes are TRBV2 and TRBJ1-2; D is unresolved. The V and J ends lost 6 bases and 4 bases respectively, with 12 bases between them. CDR1 and CDR2 from the germline V gene are SNHLY and FYNNEI. The CDR3 runs to 13 residues. The CDR3 loop reads CASRRGVGYGYTF. Here the CDR3 DNA reads TGTGCCAGCAGGCGGGGTGTTGGCTATGGCTACACCTTC. Combining the CDR3 with reference TRBV2 and TRBJ1-2 gives the whole variable domain EPEVTQTPSHQVTQMGQEVILRCVPISNHLYFYWYRQILGQKVEFLVSFYNNEISEKSEIFDDQFSVERPDGSNFTLKIRSTKLEDSAMYFCASRRGVGYGYTFGSGTRLTVV.

The V and J genes are TRBV20-1 and TRBJ1-4; unclear D gene. The germline V gene has CDR1 DFQATT and CDR2 SNEGSKA (reference sequence). Trimming cost V 5 bases and J 1 base, with 11 bases left between them. This CDR3 spans 14 amino acids. The CDR3 region has the DNA TGCAGTGCTCCAGATCGCAGAACTAATGAAAAACTGTTTTTT. Translated: CSAPDRRTNEKLFF.

V usage is TRBV5-1 and J usage is TRBJ2-7; 7 nucleotides match TRBD1. J lost 5 bases, V lost 4 bases, and 6 bases had no gene match. This CDR3 comprises 13 residues. CDR1 is SGHRS, CDR2 YFSETQ, per germline. CDR3 DNA: TGCGCCAGCAGCCGACAGGGTATCGACGAGCAGTACTTC. Encoded protein: CASSRQGIDEQYF.

The chain's CDR3 is CASSHRIKGLARHEQYF. CDR3 nucleotides: TGTGCCAGCAGTCATCGGATTAAAGGACTAGCTCGCCACGAGCAGTACTTC. The V and J genes are TRBV28 and TRBJ2-7; 8 bases are shared with TRBD2. The CDR3 has 17 residues. V lost 5 bases, J lost 5 bases, and 17 bases stayed unmatched. Germline V lookup: CDR1 MDHEN, CDR2 SYDVKM.

The chain is built from TRBV12-3 or TRBV12-4 and TRBJ2-6; perhaps TRBD1 as D (5 bases). V was shortened by 6 bases and J by 0 bases, with 9 bases between the two germline ends. The CDR3 has 15 amino acids. DNA for the CDR3: TGTGCCAGCAGACTACAGGCCTCTGGGGCCAACGTCCTGACTTTC. Translation: CASRLQASGANVLTF.

V and J are TRBV20-1 and TRBJ2-1; TRBD2 agrees at 7 bases. The V gene end was trimmed by 4 bases and the J gene end by 8 bases; junction bases not matched to a gene: 14. The germline CDR1 and CDR2 sequences are DFQATT and SNEGSKA (reference sequence). This CDR3 contains 15 residues. The CDR3 DNA reads TGCAGTGCTAAGCCGGCTAGCGGCGCTGACCATGAGCAGTTCTTC. Translated: CSAKPASGADHEQFF.

In its sample, this clonotype was seen once. The V call is TRBV18, the J call TRBJ2-1; D may be TRBD1 or TRBD2 (5 bases each). The V gene's germline CDR1 is KGHSH and CDR2 LQKENI. The ends were cut back, 5 bases at V and 15 bases at J, with 11 bases in the middle. The CDR3 runs 10 residues. Here the CDR3 DNA reads TGTGCCAGCTCAAGAGGGGCGGTGTTCTTC. Translating gives CASSRGAVFF.

This rearrangement joins TRBV2 to TRBJ1-5; 7 bases match TRBD1. This CDR3 spans 14 amino acids. V lost 4 bases, J lost 7 bases, and 7 bases stayed unmatched. The germline CDR1 and CDR2 sequences are SNHLY and FYNNEI. The DNA of the CDR3 is TGTGCCAGCAGTGGCGGGACAGCCGGCCAGCCCCAGCATTTT. Amino acids: CASSGGTAGQPQHF.

This CDR3 is CASSVIAGTGELFF. CDR3 DNA sequence: TGTGCCAGCAGTGTAATAGCGGGGACCGGGGAGCTGTTTTTT. V gene TRBV6-1 combines with J gene TRBJ2-2, with 8 bases aligning to TRBD2. CDR1 is MNHNS and CDR2 is SASEGT in the germline V gene. The CDR3 sequence is 14 residues long. Losses at the gene ends were 4 bases for V and 5 bases for J; bases not matched to a gene: 3.

This chain connects TRBV7-2 to TRBJ2-1; 12 bases agree with TRBD2. V was clipped by 7 bases and J by 10 bases; unmatched bases: 17. In germline, CDR1 is SGHTA, CDR2 FQGNSA. The CDR3 runs 17 residues. The CDR3 nucleotides read TGTGCCAGCACCCCCCATGTGCTAGCGGGGGGGCGGAACGAGCAGTTCTTC. Protein product: CASTPHVLAGGRNEQFF.

V is TRBV6-5 and J is TRBJ2-7; D is undetermined. This CDR3 spans 12 amino acids. The germline V gene encodes CDR1 MNHEY and CDR2 SVGAGI. Trimming removed 2 bases from V and 2 bases from J, with 4 bases in between. The CDR3 sequence is CASSYPPYEQYF. DNA of the CDR3: TGTGCCAGCAGTTACCCCCCCTACGAGCAGTACTTC.